The 14 T cell receptor beta chains given below trace back to one sample, sequenced in a study of regulatory T cells in long-lasting Graves disease. Time point of the sample: persistent/refractory GD, antithyroid drugs over 5 years with positive TRAb. Researchers made the TCR library from RNA that was extracted from PBMCs. Construction of the TCR beta libraries employed iRepertoire HTBI primers in conjunction with Arm-PCR of CDR3 regions. TCRdb redid the calling of the multiplex PCR reads with MiXCR, one entry per CDR3 protein. The sample has a few hundred thousand distinct CDR3 sequences, 23% seen once. The source material was peripheral blood mononuclear cells (PBMCs), sampled when the disease was refractory, from a patient treated with antithyroid drugs. The receptor set was obtained from a female donor with Graves disease.

The table lists this clonotype with many counts. The chain carries TRBV2 and TRBJ2-4; no definite D call. CDR1 SNHLY and CDR2 FYNNEI come from the germline V gene. The CDR3 is made up of 14 amino acids. V lost 6 bases and J lost 7, with 16 bases in between. The DNA of the CDR3 is TGTGCCAGCAGCCATCGACTGTTGGAGAACATTCAGTACTTC. Translation: CASSHRLLENIQYF. The variable domain in full, with the rest retrieved from reference TRBV2 and TRBJ2-4, is EPEVTQTPSHQVTQMGQEVILRCVPISNHLYFYWYRQILGQKVEFLVSFYNNEISEKSEIFDDQFSVERPDGSNFTLKIRSTKLEDSAMYFCASSHRLLENIQYFGAGTRLSVL.

This clonotype was observed many times. The chain recombines TRBV2 with TRBJ1-6; D is unclear. V gave up 2 bases and J gave up 10 bases, with 12 bases separating them. The CDR3 extends over 14 amino acids. Germline V CDR1 and CDR2: SNHLY, FYNNEI. The CDR3 is CASSEYSSGSPLHF. The CDR3, as DNA: TGTGCCAGCAGTGAATACTCCTCGGGGTCACCCCTCCACTTT.

This clonotype has at least ten counts. The DNA for the CDR3 is TGTGCCAGCAGCTGGGATAGACCCTCGGACTATGGCTACACCTTC. This gives the protein CASSWDRPSDYGYTF. This sequence joins TRBV2 and TRBJ1-2; no clear D gene. Germline V lookup: CDR1 SNHLY, CDR2 FYNNEI. CDR3 length equals 15 residues. V lost 6 bases and J lost 3, with 17 bases in between.

The chain carries TRBV30 and TRBJ1-2; D uncertain. V lost 4 bases and J 1 base, leaving 1 base between the germline ends. CDR1 is GTSNPN, CDR2 SVGIG, per germline (reference sequence). The CDR3 extends over 10 amino acids. Here the CDR3 reads CAWNNYGYTF. In DNA form, the CDR3 reads TGTGCCTGGAATAACTATGGCTACACCTTC.

This clonotype has ten or more counts. This sequence joins TRBV28 and TRBJ2-2; TRBD2 matches 8 bases. Germline V CDR1 and CDR2: MDHEN, SYDVKM. The J segment lost 5 bases and the V segment lost 9 bases, leaving 8 bases of the junction unmatched. This CDR3 is built from 14 residues. The CDR3 loop is CASHSGMMTGELFF. CDR3 DNA sequence: TGTGCCAGTCATAGCGGGATGATGACCGGGGAGCTGTTTTTT.

This clonotype appeared a few times. The chain joins TRBV4-3 to TRBJ1-1, with a tentative D call TRBD1 (5 bases). The CDR3 contains 15 residues. Trimming cost V 0 bases and J 0 bases, with 8 bases left between them. Germline V gene sequence: CDR1 LGHNA, CDR2 YSLEER. DNA of the CDR3: TGCGCCAGCAGCCAAGATATGGGGGTGAACACTGAAGCTTTCTTT. Its translation is CASSQDMGVNTEAFF.

The CDR3 bases are TGTGCCAGCAGGGATCGACTAGCGGGAGAGTCCCACGAGCAGTACTTC. Translating it yields CASRDRLAGESHEQYF. The rearrangement joins TRBV2 to TRBJ2-7; 12 bases are a match to TRBD2. V dropped 6 bases and J dropped 5; count of bases not matched to a gene: 11. Germline CDR1 is SNHLY and CDR2 is FYNNEI. The CDR3 is made up of 16 amino acids.

Ten or more counts support this clonotype. The chain joins TRBV27 to TRBJ2-7; TRBD2 aligns across 7 bases. This CDR3 comprises 17 residues. After removal of 4 bases from V and 4 bases from J, the junction contained 16 bases not matched to a gene. The V gene's germline CDR1 is MNHEY and CDR2 SMNVEV (reference sequence). CDR3 protein: CASSSSLSGGGVYEQYF. DNA for the CDR3: TGTGCCAGCAGTTCGTCTTTATCGGGGGGAGGGGTTTACGAGCAGTACTTC.

V and J are TRBV10-3 and TRBJ2-7; 10 nucleotides align to TRBD2. The CDR3 extends over 16 amino acids. Germline V gives CDR1 ENHRY, CDR2 SYGVKD. Trimming took 0 bases from V and 4 from J; bases not matched to a gene: 6. CDR3 sequence reads: CAISESWGSGGYEQYF. CDR3 sequence (DNA): TGTGCCATCAGTGAGTCTTGGGGTAGCGGGGGGTACGAGCAGTACTTC.

This chain joins TRBV12-3 or TRBV12-4 and TRBJ2-7; D might be TRBD1 or TRBD2, each matching 5 bases. The CDR3 length is 15 residues. Trimming took 5 bases from V and 3 from J, leaving 17 bases between them. This chain's CDR3 is CASSALGRAYYEQYF. The DNA for the CDR3 is TGTGCCAGCAGTGCCTTGGGGCGGGCTTACTACGAGCAGTACTTC.

A single count supports this clonotype. The genes are TRBV30 and TRBJ2-1; 11 nucleotides match TRBD2. Trimming cost V 0 bases and J 6 bases; bases outside gene matches: 1. Germline CDR1 and CDR2: GTSNPN and SVGIG (reference sequence). This CDR3 is 14 amino acids long. The CDR3 nucleotides read TGTGCCTGGAGTGTGGGACTAGCGGTCAATGAGCAGTTCTTC. Amino acids: CAWSVGLAVNEQFF. Based on the CDR3 plus reference TRBV30 and TRBJ2-1, the full variable domain is SQTIHQWPATLVQPVGSPLSLECTVEGTSNPNLYWYRQAAGRGLQLLFYSVGIGQISSEVPQNLSASRPQDRQFILSSKKLLLSDSGFYLCAWSVGLAVNEQFFGPGTRLTVL.

The chain couples TRBV10-3 to TRBJ2-5; 9 bases align to TRBD2. There are 14 residues in the CDR3. In germline, CDR1 is ENHRY, CDR2 SYGVKD. V trimming: 8 bases; J trimming: 4 bases; junction bases outside the gene matches: 8. CDR3: CAIGRGGVGETQYF. CDR3 DNA: TGTGCCATCGGGCGGGGGGGAGTCGGAGAGACCCAGTACTTC.

This CDR3 reads CSVIFWRGTEAFF. The CDR3 DNA follows: TGCAGCGTGATCTTTTGGAGGGGCACTGAAGCTTTCTTT. The chain is built from TRBV29-1 and TRBJ1-1; tentative D call: TRBD1 (5 bases). Germline values: CDR1 SQVTM, CDR2 ANQGSEA. The CDR3 covers 13 residues. V was clipped by 6 bases and J by 4 bases, with 15 bases between them.

This clonotype has just one count. The V and J genes are TRBV11-2 and TRBJ2-7; D call uncertain. The CDR3 consists of 14 residues. The V end lost 5 bases, the J end lost 2 bases, and 13 bases lay between the germline ends. CDR1 is SGHAT, CDR2 FQNNGV, per germline. The CDR3 DNA follows: TGTGCCAGCAGCCGATCAGCTGACACCTACGAGCAGTACTTC. Amino acid sequence: CASSRSADTYEQYF.